Below, 2 T cell receptor beta chains from the same sample are listed, as sequenced in a study of T cell clonality in common variable immunodeficiency. Study-level results: Reportedly, TCR beta sequences from common variable immunodeficiency showed fewer deletions and N-nucleotide insertions.

The assay was immunoSEQ multiplex PCR, and TCRdb's table has in-frame clones only and misses some. The data list fewer than 25,000 clones, none observed once; 20% to 25% falls to the top ten. Their antigens remain unidentified. The material sequenced was peripheral blood mononuclear cells. The receptor source for this set is a human donor with common variable immunodeficiency.

The covered CDR3 bases are TGTGCCAGCAGTGTATTCAGGGATAATGAAAAA. Translation gives CASSVFRDNEK. The full CDR3 protein is CASSVFRDNEKLFF. The V gene is TRBV2, the J gene TRBJ1-4, with D perhaps matching TRBD1 (5 bases). The read is 3 residues too short to cover the CDR3 end, so that end is filled in from the germline J gene. This CDR3 has 14 amino acids. CDR1 SNHLY and CDR2 FYNNEI come from the germline V gene. V lost 4 bases, J lost 4 bases, and 10 bases lay in between.

There are many counts of this clone. Read sequence stops 3 residues before the CDR3 end, and the germline J gene provides the missing end. This sequence joins TRBV5-6 and TRBJ1-3, with no clear D. The CDR3 covers 15 residues. The V end was cut by 6 bases, the J end by 3 bases, with 16 bases between. CDR1 and CDR2 (germline): SGHDT, YYEEEE. CDR3 in amino acids: CASTSAEALGNTIYF. CDR3 bases read: TGTGCCAGCACTAGCGCAGAAGCCCTTGGAAACACC. Based on the CDR3 plus reference TRBV5-6 and TRBJ1-3, the full variable domain is DAGVTQSPTHLIKTRGQQVTLRCSPKSGHDTVSWYQQALGQGPQFIFQYYEEEERQRGNFPDRFSGHQFPNYSSELNVNALLLGDSALYLCASTSAEALGNTIYFGEGSWLTVV.